What follows is one T cell receptor beta chain and its context. Its antigen is unknown. No much larger clonotype is one base removed from it; base qualities were not supplied. The data are from a study of cytomegalovirus exposure and HLA in healthy donors (dated by TCRdb to the late 2010s). General notes on the study: An earlier analysis of roughly 630 of the donors reported roughly 300 Gb of sequence data and some 120 million unique TCR beta sequences from 190 million or so T cells. An early release that covered about 640 HLA-typed donors contained about 300 gigabases of sequencing data and 70 million to 100 million unique TCR sequences. Of the approximately 370 genotyped donors, 81% were placed in the genetic ancestry cluster associated with self-reported Caucasian donors. The aim of the study was to test whether cataloging public T cell receptors could identify signatures of past pathogen exposure. The T cell repertoires of under 750 subjects were profiled by immunosequencing and related to cytomegalovirus serostatus. Along with the approximately 700-subject first cohort, a separate validation cohort of over a hundred different subjects was used. To predict cytomegalovirus infection status, the study combined high-throughput TCR immunosequencing, statistical association of individual TCRs with disease status, and machine learning. To study patterns of TCR occurrence, a later analysis re-analyzed previously published TCR beta repertoires from around 660 donors and added high-resolution HLA genotyping. In the later analysis, no new phenotypic data were used to find candidate immune exposures; instead, reliance was placed on TCR beta sequences and their occurrence across donors. An earlier analysis of about 600 of the donors used high-throughput TCR beta sequencing to judge whether each TCR beta V gene segment behaved as functional or pseudogenic. Donor age, sex, ethnicity and CMV serostatus were compiled alongside the repertoire data. A later genetic analysis used genome-wide SNP genotypes for about 65% of the roughly 700 donors, treating that subset as a discovery cohort. All discovery cohort repertoires had been generated using a single sequencing platform. HLA typing covered class I and class II loci at four-digit resolution. The number of donors typed differed by locus, with about 620-630 for A, B, C, DRB1 and DQB1, 522 for DQA1, approximately 580 for DPA1, and roughly 450 for DPB1. Roughly five DR-DQ haplotypes were handled as single units for association and clustering because linkage in the cohort was strong. Across 300 to 500 genotyped donors of the cohort, an average of approximately 220,000 unique TCR beta nucleotide sequences per donor were sequenced, and roughly a sixth of those sequences were non-productive. The investigation overall reported the following: In a later analysis, several top co-occurrence clusters were reported to appear linked to parvovirus B19, influenza, CMV and Epstein-Barr virus. Some IMGT-functional V segments, including TRBV6-2 and TRBV6-3, could not be distinguished by the 87-base-pair reads and were therefore excluded. HLA typing was unavailable for some donors at each locus, so association tests used only the typed subset. An earlier analysis of around 500 of the donors showed that most TCR beta V segments appeared in productive rearrangements either about 90% or about 30% of the time, which broadly matched IMGT annotations. In a later genetic analysis, a missense DCLRE1C variant was associated with V-gene and J-gene trimming of TCR beta chains, and the association was replicated in an independent cohort. Over 15 rarely observed V segments, including chromosome 9 orphons, were excluded from the earlier analysis of 550 to 700 of the donors because counts were too low. A further reported finding was that TCR beta sequences accurately predicted the HLA-A and HLA-B alleles for most subjects in the first cohort. Compared with the 666-donor mean, donors in an Asian-associated ancestry cluster had fewer N-insertions in productive TCRs, according to a later genetic analysis. Across donors, most TCR sequences were observed very rarely, whereas some public TCRs were present in many individuals. CMV serostatus was the only immune exposure information available for the cohort. A group of highly shared sequence variants was considered likely to be a technical artifact of the sequencing pipeline. Roughly uniform sequencing depth across donors was assumed in presence/absence analyses, although this assumption may not hold. In vitro tests confirmed that a few of the cytomegalovirus-associated TCR beta chains recognize cytomegalovirus antigens. The cohort was sequenced for TCR beta chains only, and without alpha or paired-chain data the features that could be detected were limited. According to a later analysis, TCR association rates differed among HLA loci, with DRB1 alleles showing the most associated TCRs and HLA-C alleles showing the fewest. Linkage disequilibrium might explain the correlated functional status among segregating V segments, but an unknown experimental factor could not be ruled out. In a later analysis, HLA-associated TCR beta chains were found to be more clonally expanded and to have lower generation probabilities than equally common non-associated chains. Specific HLA alleles were associated with 16,951 TCR beta sequences at a false discovery rate of 0.05 in a later analysis. The authors suggested that the approach could potentially be generalized to other disease states and immunological phenotypes. Most CMV-associated TCR beta chains appeared to be HLA-restricted in a later analysis, and the HLA associations seemed to be driven largely by CMV exposure. When HLA alleles, especially DR and DQ, strongly co-occurred, attributing TCR associations to individual alleles was difficult. The classifier was reported to diagnose cytomegalovirus status with high specificity and sensitivity in both the original and validation cohorts. The study gave a list of 150 to 200 TCR beta chains associated with cytomegalovirus.

Library method: the immunoSEQ multiplex PCR assay. For the multiplex PCR, a mixture combining 60 forward primers for TCR Vbeta segments and 13 reverse primers for TCR Jbeta segments was used. Amplification of the CDR3 region of rearranged TCR beta genes was performed with a multiplex PCR assay on genomic DNA. Amplified TCR beta libraries were sequenced as 87-base-pair reads on the Illumina HiSeq System. The study's processing was this. A later analysis counted 75 million to 100 million unique TCR beta chains across the 666 repertoires, and approximately 11 million of these chains were shared by at least two donors. Raw reads were error-corrected and collapsed into unique sequences with a nearest-neighbor algorithm that merged closely related sequences to remove PCR and sequencing errors. Alignment of CDR3 sequences to IMGT reference sequences was used to assign V, D and J gene segments. For a sequence to be retained, a match of at least six nucleotides to both a V gene segment and a J gene segment was required. A rearrangement counted as productive if the CDR3 had no stop codons and remained in frame with V and J, and every other rearrangement counted as non-productive. CDR3 was defined by IMGT convention, running from the second conserved V-encoded cysteine to the conserved J-encoded phenylalanine. Sequences without an unambiguous match to a single V gene segment were excluded from the earlier analysis of 587 of the donors. In an earlier analysis of 587 of the donors, a V segment was called functional when productive rearrangements were above 56.7%, and segregating when the standard deviation between donors exceeded 5%. A statistical classification framework was built for diagnosing cytomegalovirus status from the catalog of TCR beta chain sequences. A later analysis assigned V and J genes by comparing TCR nucleotide sequences with IMGT/GENE-DB human TR gene sequences. Using the TCRdist pipeline, a later analysis assigned CDR3 sequences along with most-parsimonious VDJ recombination scenarios. In a later analysis, every TCR beta chain was defined by the combination of its CDR3 amino acid sequence and its V-gene family, and reads without a unique V-gene family were dropped. A later analysis removed roughly 590 highly shared, low-generation-probability nucleotide sequences to deal with suspected cross-contamination and a sequencing artifact. In a later analysis, a clonal expansion index for each public chain was calculated from normalized within-repertoire ranks of inferred template counts. In a later analysis, generation probabilities were computed using a VDJ recombination model fitted to out-of-frame rearrangements, and the results were checked against IGoR. Hypergeometric tests were used in a later analysis to score TCR-TCR, TCR-HLA and TCR-CMV co-occurrence, with a repertoire-size bias correction applied to the TCR pairs. In a later analysis, false discovery rates were estimated by permuting HLA or CMV assignments 20 times. A later analysis grouped co-occurring TCRs with DBSCAN, adding TCRdist sequence similarity when clustering within HLA-allele-positive subsets. Co-occurrence clustering excluded repertoires with fewer than 30,000 or more than 120,000 public chains, plus five with anomalous nucleotide sharing. The table comes from immuneACCESS by way of TCRdb, which keeps in-frame sequences with V and J called. Part of the clones is missing from these tables; in studies checked, under half for an unresolved V gene and the rest for unknown reasons. The V and J calls and the clone size are those of that table, but D and trimming were determined from the DNA. Present in this sample are approximately 150,000 clones, under 70% of which were seen just once. The ten largest clones capture around 9.3% of the sample.

The CDR3 holds 14 amino acids from the cysteine to the phenylalanine. The only DNA kept is the CDR3, 42 bases in frame from the first base. Looking up the germline V gene yields CDR1 MNHEY and CDR2 SVGAGI. The cohort consisted of hundreds of healthy bone marrow donors. Cohort members were all nominally healthy when sampled, although unrecorded immune exposures were likely present. The donor tested CMV seropositive and was one of the 289 seropositive cohort members. Each donor provided a peripheral blood sample, and peripheral blood mononuclear cells were used for TCR beta sequencing. The Qiagen DNeasy Blood Extraction Kit was used to extract genomic DNA from the blood cell samples.

The sequenced sample was PBMCs. This clonotype was sampled from a man aged 30-40 years in good health and CMV-seropositive. The chain employs TRBV6-5 and TRBJ2-5, with no confidently assigned D gene. The J call is uncertain, as TRBJ2-7 better fits the DNA end. The bases read TGTGCCAGCAGTTATCCAGCTTCGGGTTCCGAGCAGTACTTC. The resulting protein is CASSYPASGSEQYF.